Listed below are T cell receptor beta chains from one sample, sequenced in a study of human T cells and chemical hapten exposure. From the RACE reads, TCRdb called clonotypes with MiXCR, one entry per CDR3 protein. The table has under 200,000 distinct CDR3 sequences, almost 30% seen once. Sample: whole blood, taken in connection with sensitization to the hapten diphenylcyclopropenone (DPC). These receptors all stem from a woman in her thirties with alopecia areata. Some clones in this sample may be carry-over from other donors' samples. Each CDR3 is given with its conserved first and last residue. A D gene is named only where the DNA matches it firmly. A row's size may be missing; if present it is once, few, many or a size class.

>.|TRBJ1-2|.|TRBV27
TGTGCCAGCAGTTTATTGGGAGCCCAGCCCCATGGCTACACCTTC
CASSLLGAQPHGYTF
>.|TRBJ1-1|.|TRBV6-5
TGTGCCAGCAGATACGGGGGGAACACTGAAGCTTTCTTT
CASRYGGNTEAFF
>.|TRBJ1-5|.|TRBV28
TGTGCCGGGCAAGGGGAGAATCAGCCCCAGCATTTT
CAGQGENQPQHF
>few|TRBJ1-2|.|TRBV20-1
TGCAGTGCTGGGACATCCGCACTTGACTATGGCTACACCTTC
CSAGTSALDYGYTF
>.|TRBJ1-1|.|TRBV28
TGTGCCAGCAGGGGGATGAACACTGAAGCTTTCTTT
CASRGMNTEAFF
>.|TRBJ1-1|.|TRBV5-4
TGTGCCAGCAATTCCATGAACACTGAAGCTTTCTTT
CASNSMNTEAFF
>.|TRBJ1-5|TRBD1|TRBV19
TGTGCCAGTAGTCTCGGACAGGGTGGAAGCGCGAATCAGCCCCAGCATTTT
CASSLGQGGSANQPQHF
>few|TRBJ2-1|TRBD2|TRBV24-1
TGTGCCACCAGTACGGCGGGAGCGGGATATGAGCAGTTCTTC
CATSTAGAGYEQFF
>.|TRBJ2-5|TRBD1|TRBV9
TGTGCCAGCAGCGCTCGGACAGGCCAAGAGACCCAGTACTTC
CASSARTGQETQYF
>.|TRBJ2-1|.|TRBV3-1
TGTGCCAGCAGCCAAGATCATATAAAGTTCTTC
CASSQDHIKFF
>.|TRBJ1-4|TRBD1|TRBV27
TGTGCCAGCAGTCCTTGGGACAGCGCGGAAAAACTGTTTTTT
CASSPWDSAEKLFF
>few|TRBJ1-2|TRBD1|TRBV4-2
TGTGCCAGCAGCCAAGGGGACAGGGAGAACTATGGCTACACCTTC
CASSQGDRENYGYTF
>.|TRBJ2-3|.|TRBV5-5
TGTGCCAGCAGCTCGACACCTAGCACAGATACGCAGTATTTT
CASSSTPSTDTQYF
>.|TRBJ1-6|.|TRBV12-3/TRBV12-4
TGTGCCAGCAGTTTATTCGGGGGGCAATATTCACCCCTCCACTTT
CASSLFGGQYSPLHF
>medium-sized|TRBJ1-5|.|TRBV12-3/TRBV12-4
TGTGCCAGCAGAACCGGGACGGATAGCAATCAGCCCCAGCATTTT
CASRTGTDSNQPQHF
>.|TRBJ2-1|.|TRBV7-3
TGTGCCAGCAGCCAAAGGCTAGGCAATGAGCAGTTCTTC
CASSQRLGNEQFF
>few|TRBJ2-3|.|TRBV7-9
TGTGCCAGCAGCTTGGAAAACGAGAGAGATACGCAGTATTTT
CASSLENERDTQYF
>few|TRBJ2-2|TRBD2|TRBV3-1
TGTGCCAGCAGCTCGCATAGCGGGGACACCGGGGAGCTGTTTTTT
CASSSHSGDTGELFF
>.|TRBJ1-2|.|TRBV18
TGTGCCAGCTCACCAAGGGGAATTGAAGGGGGCTACACCTTC
CASSPRGIEGGYTF
>.|TRBJ2-3|TRBD2|TRBV7-6
TGTGCCAGCAGCTTAGTAGCGGGAGCTCTCTGGAGCACAGATACGCAGTATTTT
CASSLVAGALWSTDTQYF
>.|TRBJ2-2|.|TRBV5-1
TGCGCCAGCAACCCGAGCGGGCAGACCGGGGAGCTGTTTTTT
CASNPSGQTGELFF
>few|TRBJ1-2|.|TRBV28
TGTGCCAGCAGTTTATTAGTCCTTAACTATGGCTACACCTTC
CASSLLVLNYGYTF
>few|TRBJ1-3|.|TRBV15
TGTGCCACCAGCAGAGGCAATAGTGAAAACACCATATATTTT
CATSRGNSENTIYF
>.|TRBJ2-3|.|TRBV6-5
TGTGCCAGCAGAGGGGACTTCACAGATACGCAGTATTTT
CASRGDFTDTQYF
>.|TRBJ1-1|.|TRBV10-3
TGTGCCATCAGTAAGAACACTGAAGCTTTCTTT
CAISKNTEAFF
>.|TRBJ2-3|.|TRBV28
TGTGCCAGCAGTTTGATGAACATCCAGGATACGCAGTATTTT
CASSLMNIQDTQYF
>.|TRBJ2-2|.|TRBV29-1
TGCAGCGTGTCCCGGGACATCGCCACCGGGGAGCTGTTTTTT
CSVSRDIATGELFF
>few|TRBJ1-2|.|TRBV7-8
TGTGCCAGCAGCTTAAGTTATAGCGGAGGCTACACCTTC
CASSLSYSGGYTF
>.|TRBJ1-3|.|TRBV7-9
TGTGCCAGCAGGCCCGGGGGAGACTCTGGAAACACCATATATTTT
CASRPGGDSGNTIYF
>.|TRBJ2-1|TRBD1|TRBV30
TGTGCCTGGAAAGGACAGGGAAGTCGGAATGAGCAGTTCTTC
CAWKGQGSRNEQFF
>.|TRBJ2-7|.|TRBV7-6
TGTGCCAGCAGCGTACAGCCGGGACCATCCTACGAGCAGTACTTC
CASSVQPGPSYEQYF
>.|TRBJ2-3|TRBD1|TRBV7-2
TGTGCCAGCAGCCGCGACAGGGTTCAACGCACAGATACGCAGTATTTT
CASSRDRVQRTDTQYF
>.|TRBJ2-7|.|TRBV9
TGTGCCAGCAGCGTAGACCAGGGGAGGCGCGAGCAGTACTTC
CASSVDQGRREQYF
>.|TRBJ1-2|.|TRBV28
TGTGCCAGCAGTTTGAGGGGAAGTGGCTACACCTTT
CASSLRGSGYTF
>few|TRBJ1-6|.|TRBV7-2
TGTGCCAGCAGCTTACAGGGCCATAATTCACCCCTCCACTTT
CASSLQGHNSPLHF
>.|TRBJ2-7|.|TRBV29-1
TGCAGCGTAGGAAGGGGATGGGCGGCGGGCGAGCAGTACTTC
CSVGRGWAAGEQYF
>.|TRBJ2-3|TRBD2|TRBV7-6
TGTGCCAGCAGCTTAGGCCCAGTAGCGGGGTCCACAGATACGCAGTATTTT
CASSLGPVAGSTDTQYF
>.|TRBJ1-5|TRBD1|TRBV27
TGTGCCAGCAGTTTATTCTCCGGGACAGCTAGCAATCAGCCCCAGCATTTT
CASSLFSGTASNQPQHF
>few|TRBJ2-5|.|TRBV18
TGTGCCAGCTCACCATGGAGGAGTGAAGAGACCCAGTACTTC
CASSPWRSEETQYF
>.|TRBJ1-6|TRBD1|TRBV10-3
TGTGCCATCAGTCCAGTGGACAGGGCGTTTTCACCCCTCCACTTT
CAISPVDRAFSPLHF